Each of the 22 T cell receptor beta chains below was sequenced from the same sample in a study of T cells after yellow fever vaccination. One entry per CDR3 protein results from TCRdb running MiXCR on the 5' RACE reads. The sample has just under 600,000 distinct CDR3 sequences, approximately 12% seen once; the top ten hold more than 13%. This sample comprised PBMCs, obtained on the day of the yellow fever booster vaccination. Receptors originate from a man between 25 and 39 years old who received the YFV17D yellow fever vaccine.

The gene calls are TRBV6-5 and TRBJ2-1; 7 positions agree with TRBD1. The CDR3 is 12 amino acids. CDR1 and CDR2 (germline): MNHEY, SVGAGI. J was trimmed by 6 bases and V by 6 bases; bases with no gene match: 2. The CDR3 region has the DNA TGTGCCAGCAGCCAGGGGGTCAATGAGCAGTTCTTC. The encoded protein is CASSQGVNEQFF.

The rearrangement joins TRBV6-4 to TRBJ2-1; possible D gene TRBD2, 5 bases. CDR3 length: 16 residues. V shed 0 bases and J shed 6 bases, with 15 bases lying between them. Germline lookup yields CDR1 MRHNA and CDR2 SNTAGT. CDR3 nucleotide sequence: TGTGCCAGCAGTGACTCGATCTCTACTAGTTTCAATGAGCAGTTCTTC. The encoded protein is CASSDSISTSFNEQFF.

The CDR3 protein is CASSVEASGSRNTQYF. In DNA, the CDR3 is TGTGCCAGCAGCGTAGAGGCTAGCGGGAGTAGAAATACGCAGTATTTT. The V and J genes are TRBV9 and TRBJ2-3; 10 bases line up with TRBD2. This CDR3 spans 16 amino acids. Per germline, CDR1 SGDLS and CDR2 YYNGEE. Trimming at V came to 0 bases and at J to 7 bases, leaving 8 bases not matched to a gene.

Only a few counts were recorded for this clonotype. CDR3 DNA sequence: TGTGCCAGCAGGCGAACGGCAGGGGGCTTGCGTGGCTACACCTTC. It codes for CASRRTAGGLRGYTF. The rearrangement joins TRBV6-2 or TRBV6-3 to TRBJ1-2, with 8 positions matching TRBD1. The V and J ends lost 6 bases and 7 bases, in that order; junction bases with no gene match: 13. The CDR3 is 15 amino acids. The germline gives CDR1 MNHEY, CDR2 SVGEGT.

This clonotype was seen many times. This chain connects TRBV5-1 to TRBJ1-1, with D hard to call. The CDR3 has 12 amino acids. V was clipped by 4 bases and J by 1 base, with 5 bases between them. Germline V CDR1 and CDR2: SGHRS, YFSETQ. In nucleotides, the CDR3 is TGCGCCAGCAGCGCAGGGAACACTGAAGCTTTCTTT. Residues: CASSAGNTEAFF.

This clonotype turned up a few times. In nucleotides, the CDR3 is TGCAGCGTCCCGGGTTTGGGGGGCGCGAACACTGAAGCTTTCTTT. Translated, it gives CSVPGLGGANTEAFF. The V and J genes are TRBV29-1 and TRBJ1-1; tentative D call: TRBD1 (6 bases). The germline gives CDR1 SQVTM, CDR2 ANQGSEA. Between the trimmed V and J ends, which lost 6 bases and 1 base, there was a span of 18 bases. The CDR3 is 15 amino acids.

This chain joins TRBV6-5 and TRBJ2-2, with D maybe TRBD2 (6 bases). This CDR3 has 15 residues. V lost 2 bases and J 1 base, leaving 8 bases between the germline ends. Germline CDR1 and CDR2: MNHEY and SVGAGI. The CDR3: CASSYISGNTGELFF. The CDR3 DNA follows: TGTGCCAGCAGTTACATTAGCGGGAACACCGGGGAGCTGTTTTTT.

This chain links TRBV6-7 with TRBJ2-1, with D uncertain. TRBV6-7 is an ORF; its function is uncertain. V was shortened by 7 bases and J by 7 bases, with 8 bases between the two germline ends. The CDR3 loop spans 11 amino acids. CDR3: CASTPLNEQFF. In DNA form, the CDR3 reads TGTGCCAGCACTCCATTGAATGAGCAGTTCTTC.

This clonotype has a handful of counts. The chain links TRBV20-1 to TRBJ2-7, with 11 bases matching TRBD2. CDR1 is DFQATT and CDR2 is SNEGSKA in the germline V gene (reference sequence). V trimming: 3 bases; J trimming: 8 bases; junction bases outside the gene matches: 15. This CDR3 is built from 16 residues. CDR3 sequence reads: CSASRLAGGRGDKQYF. The CDR3 coding sequence is TGCAGTGCTAGCCGTCTAGCGGGAGGACGAGGTGACAAGCAGTACTTC.

This clonotype was seen a few times. The V gene is TRBV5-6, the J gene TRBJ1-2; 9 bases match TRBD1. Per germline, CDR1 SGHDT and CDR2 YYEEEE. The CDR3 spans 14 residues. With 2 bases clipped from V and 8 bases from J, the junction kept 7 bases outside the gene matches. CDR3 protein: CASSFLDRGSGYTF. Written as DNA, the CDR3 is TGTGCCAGCAGCTTCCTGGACAGGGGAAGCGGCTACACCTTC.

This clonotype was observed at least ten times. This chain uses TRBV5-4 with TRBJ2-2; D gene ambiguous. The CDR3 is 14 amino acids. Germline-derived CDR1 and CDR2 are SGHNT and YYREEE (reference sequence). V lost 0 bases and J 3 bases, leaving 6 bases between the germline ends. CDR3 nucleotides: TGTGCCAGCAGCTTGGAACGGTACACCGGGGAGCTGTTTTTT. Translated: CASSLERYTGELFF.

The chain links TRBV24-1 to TRBJ2-1; 7 bases align to TRBD1. From germline, CDR1 is KGHDR and CDR2 SFDVKD. J lost 2 bases, V lost 2 bases, and 5 bases had no gene match. The CDR3 contains 16 residues. CDR3 in DNA: TGTGCCACCAGTGATTCCGCGAGGGGGCCCTACAATGAGCAGTTCTTC. Protein sequence: CATSDSARGPYNEQFF.

With regard to this clonotype: Mismatch with germline at one junction end may stem from a read error. The chain joins TRBV7-8 to TRBJ2-1, with 7 bases fitting TRBD1. Germline CDR1 SGHVS, CDR2 FQNEAQ. This CDR3 has 15 residues. The CDR3: CASSLDRAPFNEQFF. CDR3 nucleotides: TGTGCCAGCAGTTTAGACAGGGCCCCCTTTAATGAGCAGTTCTTC. The whole variable domain, remainder taken from reference TRBV7-8 and TRBJ2-1, is GAGVSQSPRYKVAKRGQDVALRCDPISGHVSLFWYQQALGQGPEFLTYFQNEAQLDKSGLPSDRFFAERPEGSVSTLKIQRTQQEDSAVYLCASSLDRAPFNEQFFGPGTRLTVL.

This clonotype showed up just a few times. The genes are TRBV5-1 and TRBJ2-1; TRBD2 might be the D (6 bases). CDR1 and CDR2 (germline): SGHRS, YFSETQ. Trimming stripped 4 bases from V and 4 bases from J, with 15 bases between. This CDR3 has 15 residues. CDR3: CASSQDYQLYNEQFF. In nucleotides, the CDR3 is TGCGCCAGCAGCCAGGACTATCAGCTTTACAATGAGCAGTTCTTC.

This clonotype was counted only a few times. V usage is TRBV20-1 and J usage is TRBJ2-7; 8 nucleotides match TRBD2. From germline, CDR1 is DFQATT and CDR2 SNEGSKA (reference sequence). The CDR3 sequence is 14 residues long. With V trimmed by 5 bases and J by 0 bases, 6 bases remained unmatched. The CDR3 loop is CSAPRGGGSYEQYF. The CDR3 DNA follows: TGCAGTGCTCCTCGGGGGGGGGGCTCCTACGAGCAGTACTTC.

The table lists this clonotype with many counts. This chain links TRBV3-1 with TRBJ2-1, with 10 positions matching TRBD2. CDR3 size: 16 residues. Looked up from germline, CDR1 is LGHDT and CDR2 is YNNKEL (reference sequence). Germline trimming cut 1 base from V and 7 bases from J; bases unmatched to any gene: 7. CDR3 region: CASSQVLPSGSNEQFF. In nucleotides, the CDR3 is TGTGCCAGCAGCCAAGTTTTGCCTAGCGGGAGTAATGAGCAGTTCTTC.

This clonotype was counted at least ten times. The chain couples TRBV9 to TRBJ1-6; perhaps TRBD1 as D (5 bases). Germline loops: CDR1 SGDLS, CDR2 YYNGEE. The CDR3 extends over 13 amino acids. Trimming pared 0 bases from V and 8 bases from J, leaving 6 bases between. CDR3 loop: CASSVEGYSPLHF. The DNA for the CDR3 is TGTGCCAGCAGCGTAGAGGGGTATTCACCCCTCCACTTT. Variable domain in full (rest from reference TRBV9 and TRBJ1-6): DSGVTQTPKHLITATGQRVTLRCSPRSGDLSVYWYQQSLDQGLQFLIQYYNGEERAKGNILERFSAQQFPDLHSELNLSSLELGDSALYFCASSVEGYSPLHFGNGTRLTVT.

This CDR3 reads CASSGTMSTDTQYF. The CDR3 DNA follows: TGTGCCAGCAGTGGGACTATGAGCACAGATACGCAGTATTTT. The chain uses TRBV6-1 and TRBJ2-3; possibly TRBD2 for D (6 bases). Per germline, CDR1 MNHNS and CDR2 SASEGT. The CDR3 totals 14 residues. The germline V and J ends were trimmed by 4 bases and 0 bases, with 8 bases remaining between them.

This clonotype was seen more than once but under ten times. CDR3 nucleotide sequence: TGTGCCAGCAGCTCTGAGGGGTCGAGCCCCCAGTATTTT. This gives the protein CASSSEGSSPQYF. The chain uses TRBV3-1 and TRBJ2-3; D is possibly TRBD1 or TRBD2 (5 bases each). This CDR3 contains 13 residues. Trimming stripped 5 bases from V and 12 bases from J, with 18 bases between. From germline, CDR1 is LGHDT and CDR2 YNNKEL (reference sequence).

Only a few counts were recorded for this clonotype. The chain is built from TRBV7-9 and TRBJ2-7, with no clear D. The CDR3 totals 14 residues. V was clipped by 5 bases and J by 2 bases, with 13 bases between them. The germline gives CDR1 SEHNR, CDR2 FQNEAQ (reference sequence). The CDR3 coding sequence is TGTGCCAGCAGCCCCCGAGAGGTGACCTACGAGCAGTACTTC. Its protein is CASSPREVTYEQYF.

This clonotype has a handful of counts. CDR3 amino acids: CASGGALDTQYF. The CDR3 nucleotides are TGTGCCTCGGGGGGGGCCCTAGATACGCAGTATTTT. This chain uses TRBV7-9 with TRBJ2-3; the match to TRBD2 covers 8 bases. The V gene end was trimmed by 11 bases and the J gene end by 5 bases; junction bases not matched to a gene: 6. Germline V gives CDR1 SEHNR, CDR2 FQNEAQ (reference sequence). This CDR3 has 12 amino acids.

This rearrangement joins TRBV6-2 or TRBV6-3 to TRBJ2-7; D is unresolved. The germline V gene encodes CDR1 MNHEY and CDR2 SVGEGT. Trimming took 7 bases from V and 6 from J, leaving 22 bases between them. This CDR3 contains 15 residues. This chain's CDR3 is CASKETGAMVGEQYF. CDR3 coding DNA: TGTGCCAGCAAGGAGACGGGCGCGATGGTGGGCGAGCAGTACTTC.